Listed below are T cell receptor beta chains from one sample, sequenced in a study of CD8+ T cells in alopecia areata. Sequencing used immunoSEQ multiplex PCR; TCRdb keeps in-frame clones, though not all of them. The sample yields 93,000 or so clones, roughly 50% seen once. The specimen was CD4+ T cells sorted from blood. The receptors here all came from a human donor in good health. The CDR3 runs from the conserved cysteine through the conserved F or W. A D gene is named only where the DNA matches it firmly. Part of the rows lack a size; the others show once, few, many or a class for expanded clones.

V	J	D	size	CDR3	DNA
TRBV6-1	TRBJ1-2	TRBD1	NA	CASSDRTGGSYGYTF	TGTGCCAGCAGTGATCGGACAGGGGGCAGCTATGGCTACACCTTC
TRBV18	TRBJ1-4	NA	few	CASSPGWEDEKLFF	TGTGCCAGCTCACCGGGCTGGGAGGATGAAAAACTGTTTTTT
TRBV27	TRBJ2-2	NA	few	CATRQARRTGELFF	TGTGCCACCAGACAGGCGCGTCGCACCGGGGAGCTGTTTTTT
TRBV5-1	TRBJ2-1	NA	NA	CASSWGNYNEQFF	TGCGCCAGCAGCTGGGGGAATTACAATGAGCAGTTCTTC
TRBV18	TRBJ1-2	NA	few	CASSGNGSYGYTF	TGTGCCAGCTCCGGAAACGGTAGCTATGGCTACACCTTC
TRBV4-3	TRBJ1-6	TRBD1	NA	CASSQAWDRESWLHF	TGCGCCAGCAGCCAGGCCTGGGACAGGGAGTCCTGGCTCCACTTT
TRBV2	TRBJ1-4	NA	NA	CASSGGTQVATNEKLFF	TGTGCCAGCAGTGGAGGGACACAAGTTGCAACTAATGAAAAACTGTTTTTT
TRBV2	TRBJ2-5	NA	NA	CASSEVDRQKETQYF	TGTGCCAGCAGTGAAGTGGACCGACAGAAAGAGACCCAGTACTTC
TRBV7-2	TRBJ2-3	TRBD2	NA	CASSLGLGRGSTDTQYF	TGTGCCAGCAGCTTAGGTTTAGGGCGGGGGAGCACAGATACGCAGTATTTT
TRBV27	TRBJ2-7	TRBD1	NA	CASGIFGTGGNYF	TGTGCCAGCGGAATCTTCGGGACAGGCGGAAACTACTTC
TRBV30	TRBJ2-5	NA	NA	CAWSTQGGETQYF	TGTGCCTGGAGTACCCAGGGGGGGGAGACCCAGTACTTC
TRBV7-9	TRBJ2-7	NA	once	CASSLTDEQYF	TGTGCCAGCAGCTTAACGGACGAGCAGTACTTC
TRBV7-2	TRBJ2-5	NA	NA	CASSLHGETQYF	TGTGCCAGCAGCTTACACGGAGAGACCCAGTACTTC
TRBV19	TRBJ1-1	TRBD1	NA	CASSALDREGEAFF	TGTGCCAGTAGCGCCCTGGACAGGGAAGGTGAAGCTTTCTTT
TRBV4-3	TRBJ1-2	TRBD1	NA	CASSPEPWTGANYGYTF	TGCGCCAGCAGCCCCGAACCTTGGACAGGGGCTAACTATGGCTACACCTTC
TRBV7-2	TRBJ2-6	TRBD1	few	CASSAYRGNGANVLTF	TGTGCCAGCAGCGCCTACAGGGGAAATGGGGCCAACGTCCTGACTTTC
TRBV4-1	TRBJ1-4	TRBD1	NA	CASSRVGTANEKLFF	TGCGCCAGCAGCCGAGTCGGGACAGCTAATGAAAAACTGTTTTTT
TRBV25-1	TRBJ2-3	TRBD2	NA	CASSESLAGASTDTQYF	TGTGCCAGCAGTGAATCCCTAGCGGGGGCTAGCACAGATACGCAGTATTTT
TRBV7-2	TRBJ2-5	TRBD1	NA	CASSLRDRGLGETQYF	TGTGCCAGCAGCCTCCGGGACAGGGGGCTCGGGGAGACCCAGTACTTC
TRBV5-1	TRBJ1-2	NA	NA	CASSRGASYGYTF	TGCGCCAGCAGCCGGGGGGCTAGCTATGGCTACACCTTC
TRBV7-6	TRBJ1-5	NA	few	CASSLQSGLNQPQHF	TGTGCCAGCAGCTTACAATCGGGGCTCAATCAGCCCCAGCATTTT
TRBV7-2	TRBJ2-2	NA	NA	CASSRSDLNTGELFF	TGTGCCAGCAGCCGAAGCGATTTAAACACCGGGGAGCTGTTTTTT
TRBV7-9	TRBJ2-5	NA	once	CASSLLGREETQYF	TGTGCCAGCAGCCTTCTGGGGCGGGAAGAGACCCAGTACTTC
TRBV19	TRBJ1-1	NA	few	CASSIRRGSGNTEAFF	TGTGCCAGTAGTATCCGGCGGGGATCGGGGAACACTGAAGCTTTCTTT
TRBV30	TRBJ1-1	NA	NA	CAWMRMNTEAFF	TGTGCCTGGATGAGGATGAACACTGAAGCTTTCTTT
TRBV7-2	TRBJ1-1	NA	many	CASSLTIRTGTEAFF	TGTGCCAGCAGCTTAACAATTAGAACCGGCACTGAAGCTTTCTTT
TRBV10-3	TRBJ2-7	NA	NA	CAISDREDSYEQYF	TGTGCCATCAGTGACAGGGAAGACTCCTACGAGCAGTACTTC
TRBV30	TRBJ1-1	NA	once	CAWSVLGKGKNTEAFF	TGTGCCTGGAGTGTACTGGGGAAGGGGAAGAACACTGAAGCTTTCTTT
TRBV18	TRBJ2-6	NA	few	CASSPSSGANVLTF	TGTGCCAGCTCACCGAGCTCTGGGGCCAACGTCCTGACTTTC
TRBV29-1	TRBJ2-5	NA	once	CSVLGTAWETQYF	TGCAGCGTTTTAGGGACCGCCTGGGAGACCCAGTACTTC
TRBV18	TRBJ2-7	TRBD1	NA	CASSPGTGAYEQYF	TGTGCCAGCTCACCAGGGACAGGGGCCTACGAGCAGTACTTC
TRBV10-3	TRBJ1-2	TRBD1	few	CATIQSQGAGDGYTF	TGTGCCACCATCCAATCTCAGGGGGCTGGGGATGGCTACACCTTC
TRBV6-5	TRBJ2-7	TRBD2	NA	CASRPGLAGYEQYF	TGTGCCAGCAGACCCGGACTAGCGGGCTACGAGCAGTACTTC
TRBV5-1	TRBJ2-2	TRBD2	NA	CASRTSVVNTGELFF	TGCGCCAGCCGTACTAGCGTGGTAAACACCGGGGAGCTGTTTTTT
TRBV19	TRBJ2-3	TRBD1	NA	CASSTLGQGAQYF	TGTGCCAGTAGTACTCTCGGACAGGGTGCGCAGTATTTT
TRBV5-1	TRBJ1-1	NA	few	CASSPEAQGMNTEAFF	TGCGCCAGCAGCCCCGAAGCTCAGGGAATGAACACTGAAGCTTTCTTT
TRBV2	TRBJ1-6	NA	NA	CASSEDPQGYSPLHF	TGTGCCAGCAGTGAAGATCCCCAGGGTTATTCACCCCTCCACTTT
TRBV25-1	TRBJ1-6	NA	NA	CASAPAGVSSYNSPLHF	TGTGCCAGCGCCCCCGCCGGTGTGAGCTCCTATAATTCACCCCTCCACTTT
TRBV7-2	TRBJ1-1	NA	NA	CASSEQWRDTEAFF	TGTGCCAGCAGCGAACAATGGAGGGACACTGAAGCTTTCTTT
TRBV5-6	TRBJ1-1	NA	NA	CASSRGFGVANTEAFF	TGTGCCAGCAGCCGGGGCTTTGGGGTCGCGAACACTGAAGCTTTCTTT
TRBV2	TRBJ2-5	TRBD2	few	CASSDRLAGGLETQYF	TGTGCCAGCAGTGATAGGTTGGCGGGGGGGCTCGAGACCCAGTACTTC
TRBV29-1	TRBJ1-2	NA	few	CSSRHINYGYTF	TGCAGCTCCCGACATATTAACTATGGCTACACCTTC
TRBV7-9	TRBJ1-1	NA	NA	CASVRESNTEAFF	TGTGCCAGCGTCAGGGAGTCGAACACTGAAGCTTTCTTT